The T cell receptor beta chain described here comes from a study of blood T cell repertoires in COVID-19. Authors' analysis steps: How many nucleated cells were present was estimated from reference gene primer amplification. Sequencing was performed with immunoSEQ multiplex PCR; in TCRdb, only in-frame clones are kept and a portion is missing. That table supplies the V and J calls and clone size; D and trimming were determined from the DNA. The sample lists 150,000 to 200,000 clones, roughly 80% seen once, with under 10% in the top ten. The CDR3 totals 15 residues. The ends lost 6 bases at V and 4 bases at J; junction bases unmatched: 6. Germline V gives CDR1 MDHEN, CDR2 SYDVKM.

The source of this sequence is a woman aged 65 to 85 with COVID-19, enrolled during active disease. What was sequenced was peripheral blood. This chain joins TRBV28 and TRBJ2-3, with 11 bases aligning to TRBD1. The CDR3 region is CASRPGTGGSDTQYF. The CDR3 nucleotides are TGTGCCAGCAGGCCCGGGACAGGGGGATCAGATACGCAGTATTTT. The entire variable domain, with the rest obtained from reference TRBV28 and TRBJ2-3, is as follows: DVKVTQSSRYLVKRTGEKVFLECVQDMDHENMFWYRQDPGLGLRLIYFSYDVKMKEKGDIPEGYSVSREKKERFSLILESASTNQTSMYLCASRPGTGGSDTQYFGPGTRLTVL.